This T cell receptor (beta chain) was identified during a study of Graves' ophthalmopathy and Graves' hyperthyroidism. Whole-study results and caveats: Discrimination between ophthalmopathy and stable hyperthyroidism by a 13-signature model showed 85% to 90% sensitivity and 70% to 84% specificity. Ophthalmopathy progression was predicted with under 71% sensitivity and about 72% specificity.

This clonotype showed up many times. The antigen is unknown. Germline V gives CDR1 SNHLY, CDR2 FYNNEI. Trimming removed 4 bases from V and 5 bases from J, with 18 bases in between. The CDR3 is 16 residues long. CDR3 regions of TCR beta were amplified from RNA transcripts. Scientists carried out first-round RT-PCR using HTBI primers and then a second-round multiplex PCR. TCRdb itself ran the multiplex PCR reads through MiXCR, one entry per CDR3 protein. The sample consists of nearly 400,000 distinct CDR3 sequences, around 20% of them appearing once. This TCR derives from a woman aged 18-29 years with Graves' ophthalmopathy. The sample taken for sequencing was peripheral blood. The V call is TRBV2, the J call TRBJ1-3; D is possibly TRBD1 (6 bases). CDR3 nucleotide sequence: TGTGCCAGCAGTGGATGGACAGCCCGAAAGCGAAACACCATATATTTT. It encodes CASSGWTARKRNTIYF.